These T cell receptor beta chains were read from a single sample in a study of T cells in Graves' hyperthyroidism and ophthalmopathy. TCRdb reanalysed the multiplex PCR reads using MiXCR and keeps one entry per CDR3 protein. The sample consists of a few hundred thousand distinct CDR3 sequences, over 15% of them appearing once. Sequencing used blood. The receptors were gathered from a woman aged 40 to 55 with Graves' ophthalmopathy. Both conserved end residues are part of each CDR3.

j_gene	v_gene	len	CDR3aa
TRBJ1-1	TRBV27	13	CASSLGERSEAFF
TRBJ1-6	TRBV5-1	15	CASSLDDPNNSPLHF
TRBJ2-5	TRBV11-1	13	CASSPGGQETQYF
TRBJ2-7	TRBV12-3/TRBV12-4	14	CASRRQDRAHEQYF
TRBJ2-7	TRBV28	17	CASSSYGLGQRDYEQYF
TRBJ2-3	TRBV24-1	16	CATSDPSGRATDTQYF
TRBJ1-1	TRBV7-3	16	CASSPMARARNTEAFF
TRBJ1-1	TRBV6-1	14	CASSATAGRTEAFF
TRBJ2-7	TRBV5-1	16	CASSRTTSGSAYEQYF
TRBJ2-7	TRBV20-1	16	CSASFGLAGVAREQYF
TRBJ2-7	TRBV19	15	CASSKSVGSSYEQYF
TRBJ2-2	TRBV11-2	16	CASSRGQGWNTGELFF
TRBJ1-2	TRBV5-6	13	CASRPGSSYGYTF
TRBJ2-5	TRBV6-2/TRBV6-3	12	CASRDESVAQYF
TRBJ2-7	TRBV6-2/TRBV6-3	14	CASSHRGTVGFEYF
TRBJ1-3	TRBV5-5	16	CASSLRKPSSGNTIYF
TRBJ2-5	TRBV12-3/TRBV12-4	15	CASSLSRTGEETQYF
TRBJ2-7	TRBV5-1	17	CASSLEIRLAGVYEQYF
TRBJ2-7	TRBV6-1	12	CASRSLTSEQYF
TRBJ1-1	TRBV19	14	CASSIRAGNTEAFF
TRBJ2-7	TRBV12-5	12	CASGLFSYEQYF
TRBJ1-2	TRBV7-2	14	CASSLDLGYSGYTF
TRBJ2-7	TRBV5-4	16	CASSAPGQVVSYEQYF
TRBJ1-1	TRBV19	13	CASSIRGRAEAFF
TRBJ1-1	TRBV5-1	14	CASSPGTKDTEAFF